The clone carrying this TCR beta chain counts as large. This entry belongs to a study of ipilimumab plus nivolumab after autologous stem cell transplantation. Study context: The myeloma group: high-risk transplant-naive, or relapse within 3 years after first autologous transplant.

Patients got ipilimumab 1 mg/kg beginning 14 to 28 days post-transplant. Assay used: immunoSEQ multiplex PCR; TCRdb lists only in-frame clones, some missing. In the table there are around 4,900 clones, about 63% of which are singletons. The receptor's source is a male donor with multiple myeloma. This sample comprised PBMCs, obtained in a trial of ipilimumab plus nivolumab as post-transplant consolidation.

The CDR3 region is CASSGVGTGNTEAFF. CDR3 DNA: TGTGCCAGCAGCGGAGTCGGGACAGGGAACACTGAAGCTTTCTTT. The chain uses TRBV9 and TRBJ1-1; 8 bases match TRBD1. Trimming cost V 3 bases and J 1 base; bases outside gene matches: 5. The CDR3 spans 15 residues. Germline CDR1 is SGDLS and CDR2 is YYNGEE.